The present T cell receptor (beta chain) was sequenced within a study of T-cell reconstitution after alpha-beta-depleted transplantation in children. Using unique molecular identifiers, the investigators prepared the TCRbeta library. Using its own MiXCR run on the PCR reads, TCRdb lists one record per CDR3 protein. The sample lists a few hundred thousand distinct CDR3 sequences, around 9.6% occurring once. There are 13 residues in the CDR3. In germline, CDR1 is MNHEY, CDR2 SVGAGI. Trimming stripped 0 bases from V and 3 bases from J, with 3 bases between. The sequencing used PBMCs from the stem cell graft donor, collected from the stem cell graft. This chain joins TRBV6-5 and TRBJ1-5; D is uncertain. This sequence originates from a human donor who donated a stem cell graft to a child with SCID. The CDR3 DNA sequence: TGTGCCAGCAGTTACTCGAACAATCAGCCCCAGCATTTT. It specifies CASSYSNNQPQHF.